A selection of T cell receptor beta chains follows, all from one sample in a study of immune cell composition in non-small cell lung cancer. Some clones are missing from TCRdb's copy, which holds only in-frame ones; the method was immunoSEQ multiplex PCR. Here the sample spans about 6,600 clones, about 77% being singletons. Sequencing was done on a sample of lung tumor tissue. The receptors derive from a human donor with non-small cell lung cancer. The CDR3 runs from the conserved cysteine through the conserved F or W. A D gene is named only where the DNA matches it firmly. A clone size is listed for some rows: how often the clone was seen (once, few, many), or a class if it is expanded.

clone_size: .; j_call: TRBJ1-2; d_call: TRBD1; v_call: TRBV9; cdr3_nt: TGTGCCAGCAGCGTAGGAGGGGGCGCGACATATGGCTACACCTTC; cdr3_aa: CASSVGGGATYGYTF
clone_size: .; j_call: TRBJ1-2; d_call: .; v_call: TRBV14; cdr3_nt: TGTGCCAGCAGCCGTCAGGGTTTCGCGGATGGCTACACCTTC; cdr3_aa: CASSRQGFADGYTF
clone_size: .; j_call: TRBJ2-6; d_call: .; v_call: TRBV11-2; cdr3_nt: TGTGCCAGCAGCTTCGGACATAACTCTGGGGCCAACGTCCTGACTTTC; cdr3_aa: CASSFGHNSGANVLTF
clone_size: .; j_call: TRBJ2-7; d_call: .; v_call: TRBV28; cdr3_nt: TGTGCCAGCAAACAGGTCCAGGTGGGCTCCTACGAGCAGTACTTC; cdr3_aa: CASKQVQVGSYEQYF
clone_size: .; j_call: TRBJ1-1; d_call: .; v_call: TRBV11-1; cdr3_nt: TGTGCCAGCAGCGCAAGCCGGGACACCCGATCGGGAGCTTTCTTT; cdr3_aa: CASSASRDTRSGAFF
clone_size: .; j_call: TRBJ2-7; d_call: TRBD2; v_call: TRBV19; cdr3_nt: TGTGCCAGTAGTTTGGGACTAGTCTACGAGCAGTACTTC; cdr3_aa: CASSLGLVYEQYF
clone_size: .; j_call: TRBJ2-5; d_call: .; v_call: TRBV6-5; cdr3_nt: TGTGCCAGCAGTGAAAGGGCAGGGGACGAGACCCAGTACTTC; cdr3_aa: CASSERAGDETQYF
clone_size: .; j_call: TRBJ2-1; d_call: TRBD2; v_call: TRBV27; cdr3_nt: TGTGCCAGCAGCCCGCTGGCTAGCGGGAGTTATTACAATGAGCAGTTCTTC; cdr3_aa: CASSPLASGSYYNEQFF
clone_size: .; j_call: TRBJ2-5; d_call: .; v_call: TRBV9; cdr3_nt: TGTGCCAGCAGCGGCGATGGGACCCAGTACTTC; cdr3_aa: CASSGDGTQYF
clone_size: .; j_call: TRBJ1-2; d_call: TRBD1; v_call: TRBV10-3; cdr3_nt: TGTGCCATCAGTGTGGGACAGTACTATGGCTACACCTTC; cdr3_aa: CAISVGQYYGYTF
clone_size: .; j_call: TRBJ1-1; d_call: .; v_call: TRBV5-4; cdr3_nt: TGTGCCAGCAGCCCGCCTGCAGGGCGGTCGAACACTGAAGCTTTCTTT; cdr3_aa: CASSPPAGRSNTEAFF
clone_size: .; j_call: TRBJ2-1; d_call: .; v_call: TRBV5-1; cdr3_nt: TGCGCCAGCAGCTTGGAACAGGGTTCCTGGCATGAGCAGTTCTTC; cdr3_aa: CASSLEQGSWHEQFF
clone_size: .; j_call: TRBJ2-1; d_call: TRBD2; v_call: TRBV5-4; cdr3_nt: TGTGCCAGCAGCATCCCGGGAGGGGGTTACAATGAGCAGTTCTTC; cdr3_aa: CASSIPGGGYNEQFF
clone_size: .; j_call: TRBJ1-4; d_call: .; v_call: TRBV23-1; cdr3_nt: TGCGCCTGTCGACAAATAGTCGGGGATCGGGCAACTAATGAAAAACTGTTTTTT; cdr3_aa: CACRQIVGDRATNEKLFF
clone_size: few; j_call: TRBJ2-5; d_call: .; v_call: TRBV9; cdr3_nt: TGTGCCAGCAGCGGGTCGGGGGGCCTGGAAGAGACCCAGTACTTC; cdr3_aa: CASSGSGGLEETQYF
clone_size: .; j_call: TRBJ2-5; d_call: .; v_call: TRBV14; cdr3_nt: TGTGCCAGCAGCCAAGGAGTTTTGTGGTCTCAAGAGACCCAGTACTTC; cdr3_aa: CASSQGVLWSQETQYF
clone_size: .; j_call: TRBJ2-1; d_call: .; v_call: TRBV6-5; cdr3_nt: TGTGCCAGCAGCCGACGCTCGGAGGGAGAGCAGTTCTTC; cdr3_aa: CASSRRSEGEQFF
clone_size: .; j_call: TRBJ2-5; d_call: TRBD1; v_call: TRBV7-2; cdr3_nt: TGTGCCAGCAGCCCCGGACAGGGAACGCAAGAGACCCAGTACTTC; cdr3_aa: CASSPGQGTQETQYF
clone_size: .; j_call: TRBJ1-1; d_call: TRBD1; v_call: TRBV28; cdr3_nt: TGTGCCAGCAACCAAATCGACAGGGCAGAAGCTTTCTTT; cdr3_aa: CASNQIDRAEAFF
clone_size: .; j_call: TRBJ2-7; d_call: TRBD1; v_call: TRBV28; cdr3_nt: TGTGCCAGCAGCGGGCAGGGGGCGTGGGAGCAGTACTTC; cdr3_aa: CASSGQGAWEQYF
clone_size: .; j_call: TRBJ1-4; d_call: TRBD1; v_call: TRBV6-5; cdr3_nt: TGTGCCAGCGGAAACAGGGGAGGAAAGAGGAAACTGTTTTTT; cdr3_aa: CASGNRGGKRKLFF
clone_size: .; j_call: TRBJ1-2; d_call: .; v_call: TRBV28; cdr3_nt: TGTGCCAGCAGACAGGCGGGGGGCGCTCGGGGCGGCTATGGCTACACCTTC; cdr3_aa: CASRQAGGARGGYGYTF
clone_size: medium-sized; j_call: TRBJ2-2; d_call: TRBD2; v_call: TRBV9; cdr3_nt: TGTGCCAGCAGGTTAAGCGGGGGAGGCACCGGGGAGCTGTTTTTT; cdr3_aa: CASRLSGGGTGELFF
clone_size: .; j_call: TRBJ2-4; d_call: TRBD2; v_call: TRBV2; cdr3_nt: TGTGCCAGCAGTGGTTCCCCTGAGCGGGGGGGGAACATTCAGTACTTC; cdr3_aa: CASSGSPERGGNIQYF
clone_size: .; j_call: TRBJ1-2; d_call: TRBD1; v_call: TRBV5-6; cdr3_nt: TGTGCCAGCAGCTTGCAGGGGGGCTATGGCTACACCTTC; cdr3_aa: CASSLQGGYGYTF
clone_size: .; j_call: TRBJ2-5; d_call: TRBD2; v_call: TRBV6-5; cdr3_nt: TGTGCCAGCAGTTACTGGGACTACGGGAGGGAGACCCAGTACTTC; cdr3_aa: CASSYWDYGRETQYF
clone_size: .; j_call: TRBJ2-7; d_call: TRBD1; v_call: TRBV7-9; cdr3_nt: TGTGCCAGCAGACAGGGGATGACCTACGAGCAGTACTTC; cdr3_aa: CASRQGMTYEQYF
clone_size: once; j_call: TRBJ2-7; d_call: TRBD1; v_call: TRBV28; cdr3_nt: TGTGCCAGCAGCCAAAGACCCGGGCAGGGGGCAAGGGAGCAGTACTTC; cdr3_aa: CASSQRPGQGAREQYF
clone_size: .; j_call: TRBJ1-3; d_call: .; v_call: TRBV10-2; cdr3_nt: TGCGCCAGCAGTCAGGGTAAAGGCTCGCTTGTAAACACCATATATTTT; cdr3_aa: CASSQGKGSLVNTIYF
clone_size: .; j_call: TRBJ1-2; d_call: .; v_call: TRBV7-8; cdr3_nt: TGTGCCAGCAGCTTAGGGACTTTCTATGGCTACACCTTC; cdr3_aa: CASSLGTFYGYTF
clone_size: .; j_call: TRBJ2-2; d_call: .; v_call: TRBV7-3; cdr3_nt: TGTGCCAGCAGCTTAAGTGGGCCAGGGAACACCGGGGAGCTGTTTTTT; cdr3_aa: CASSLSGPGNTGELFF
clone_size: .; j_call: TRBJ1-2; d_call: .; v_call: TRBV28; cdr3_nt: TGTGCCAGCAGTTTTTCCGCCTGGACAGTTAAAGGCTACACCTTC; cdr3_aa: CASSFSAWTVKGYTF
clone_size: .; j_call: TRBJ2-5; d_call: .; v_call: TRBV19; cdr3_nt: TGTGCCAGTAACCGGCAGGACCAAGAGACCCAGTACTTC; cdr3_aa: CASNRQDQETQYF
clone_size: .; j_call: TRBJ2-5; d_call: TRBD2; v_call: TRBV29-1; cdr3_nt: TGCAGCGTTGAGACGTCGGGGGGACGACAAGAGACCCAGTACTTC; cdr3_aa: CSVETSGGRQETQYF
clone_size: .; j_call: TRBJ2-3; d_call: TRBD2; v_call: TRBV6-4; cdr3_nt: TGTGCCAGCAGGGCGGCGGGGGGGCTCACAGATACGCAGTATTTT; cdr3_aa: CASRAAGGLTDTQYF
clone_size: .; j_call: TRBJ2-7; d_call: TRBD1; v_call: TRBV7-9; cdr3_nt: TGTGCCAGCAGCCCGACAGGGACCTACTACGAGCAGTACTTC; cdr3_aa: CASSPTGTYYEQYF